This T cell receptor beta chain was captured in a study of cytomegalovirus exposure and HLA in healthy donors. General observations from the study: TCR beta chains numbering 164 were designated cytomegalovirus-associated. Specificity of a few CMV-associated chains for CMV antigens was verified in vitro.

The method was immunoSEQ multiplex PCR; TCRdb's version includes in-frame clones alone and lacks a portion of them. The data hold 150,000 to 200,000 clones, with 84% observed a single time. Turning to this clone: Its target is not known.

Germline V gene lookup returns CDR1 MNHNY and CDR2 SVGAGI (reference sequence). The CDR3 has 13 residues. Trimming cost V 4 bases and J 2 bases, with 3 bases left between them. The specimen was PBMCs. This sequence was found in a young man in good health and CMV-seropositive. The J gene is TRBJ2-6, the V gene TRBV6-6; D is undetermined. Written as DNA, the CDR3 is TGTGCCAGCAGTTTCGCTGGGGCCAACGTCCTGACTTTC. As protein: CASSFAGANVLTF.